This note documents a single TCR beta chain sequence. Profiling relied on immunoSEQ multiplex PCR, and the TCRdb table lists in-frame clones only, not all of them. The sample yields under 250,000 clones, 65% to 90% seen once. This CDR3 contains 11 residues. Germline V gives CDR1 DFQATT, CDR2 SNEGSKA (reference sequence). The germline V and J ends were trimmed by 3 bases and 7 bases, with 6 bases remaining between them. The data derive from a study of blood T cell repertoires in COVID-19. Turning to the study itself: The United States, Italy and Spain provided the acute and convalescent COVID-19 samples. Sources were T cells, B-cell-depleted T cells, or PBMCs; the material itself was cDNA or gDNA.

The sequence came from a man aged 45-65 years with active or convalescent COVID-19. The rearrangement uses TRBV20-1 and TRBJ2-2, with D tentatively TRBD1 (6 bases). The sequenced sample was peripheral blood. CDR3 DNA sequence: TGCAGTGCTAGCAGGGGCGGGGAGCTGTTTTTT. Translating gives CSASRGGELFF.